This section outlines one TCR beta chain sequence together with its context. The source of the sample is a study of cytomegalovirus exposure and HLA in healthy donors. The CDR3 length is 12 residues. Unmatched junction bases numbered 5, after V lost 5 bases and J lost 7 bases. Germline-derived CDR1 and CDR2 are SQVTM and ANQGSEA. Some clones are missing from TCRdb's copy, which holds only in-frame ones; the method was immunoSEQ multiplex PCR. The sample records tens of thousands of clones, about 95% being singletons. The material sequenced was PBMCs. The clonotype originates from a man between 18 and 35 years old in good health and CMV-seropositive. V gene TRBV29-1 combines with J gene TRBJ1-5, with TRBD1 matching 7 bases. CDR3 region: CSVIPRGQPQHF. CDR3 nucleotide sequence: TGCAGCGTTATTCCCAGGGGGCAGCCCCAGCATTTT. Variable domain in full (rest from reference TRBV29-1 and TRBJ1-5): SAVISQKPSRDICQRGTSLTIQCQVDSQVTMMFWYRQQPGQSLTLIATANQGSEATYESGFVIDKFPISRPNLTFSTLTVSNMSPEDSSIYLCSVIPRGQPQHFGDGTRLSIL.